This T cell receptor (beta chain) was observed in a study of human T cells and chemical hapten exposure. Study as a whole: An approximately 2 cm by approximately 2 cm inner upper arm patch received 2% DPC for sensitization. Study-level findings and limits: It should be noted that donors had alopecia, so their immune response may differ from healthy people's. Counts of TCRs above 1 in 1000 frequency stayed unchanged with DPC sensitization.

The germline gives CDR1 SGHDN, CDR2 FVKESK. CDR3 length: 15 amino acids. The V gene lost 0 bases and the J gene lost 4 bases, with 11 bases spanning the gap. Noted time point: patch test 3, about 24 weeks after DPC sensitization. Treatment denoted: therapeutic diphenylcyclopropenone sensitization with weekly scalp DPC. Ahead of applying each patch test, blood was sampled. This clonotype is deemed medium-sized. Its antigen is not identified. MiXCR, run by TCRdb on the RACE reads, gives a single entry per CDR3 protein. The table records 100,000 or so distinct CDR3 sequences, around 34% of them present only once.

J is TRBJ2-3 and V is TRBV14; D perhaps matches TRBD2 (5 bases). Sequenced material: whole blood, taken in connection with sensitization to the hapten diphenylcyclopropenone (DPC). This TCR came from a man aged 35 to 55 with alopecia areata. Some clones in this sample may be carry-over from other donors' samples. In nucleotides, the CDR3 is TGTGCCAGCAGCCAAGAAAGCGGATGGGCAGATACGCAGTATTTT. Translation: CASSQESGWADTQYF.